This T cell receptor beta chain emerged from a study of response to subunit inactivated influenza vaccine. In this sample, this clonotype turned up many times. One entry per CDR3 protein, called by TCRdb with MiXCR from the RT-PCR reads. The sample contains about 570,000 distinct CDR3 sequences, around 11% of which appear only once. Germline CDR1 and CDR2: ENHRY and SYGVKD. Trimming removed 0 bases from V and 7 bases from J; junction bases left unmatched: 0. This CDR3 has 14 residues. These data also featured in a second study, about T cells expressing NK-cell markers. As that study records: Researchers built TCR beta cDNA using 5'RACE template switching with UMIs. It was sorted CD3+CD56+NKG2C+, CD3+CD56+NKG2C- and CD3+CD56-NKG2C+ T cells that supplied the TCR beta repertoires.

The chain combines TRBV10-3 with TRBJ1-6; 7 bases are shared with TRBD1. The sequences come from PBMCs from blood, collected on the day of vaccination. This clonotype originated in a man aged 50 to 59 who received an inactivated influenza vaccine. CDR3 residues: CAISESTGNSPLHF. The CDR3 nucleotides read TGTGCCATCAGTGAGTCGACAGGGAATTCACCCCTCCACTTT.